The 20 T cell receptor beta chains reported below all come from one sample, sequenced in a study of blood T cell repertoires in COVID-19. Profiling relied on immunoSEQ multiplex PCR, and the TCRdb table lists in-frame clones only, not all of them. The sample includes about 400,000 clones, about 90% of them seen just once. Sequencing was carried out using peripheral blood. The receptors come from a man aged 35 to 55 with acute or convalescent COVID-19.

V usage is TRBV2 and J usage is TRBJ2-1; TRBD2 matches at 7 bases. V lost 1 base to trimming and J lost 10 bases; unmatched junction nucleotides: 16. Germline-derived CDR1 and CDR2 are SNHLY and FYNNEI. CDR3 length: 17 amino acids. Here the CDR3 reads CASSEGIIAGHQFEQFF. The CDR3 DNA follows: TGTGCCAGCAGTGAAGGTATTATAGCGGGCCATCAATTCGAGCAGTTCTTC.

This clone was seen a single time. The chain couples TRBV6-5 to TRBJ1-2, with 9 bases matching TRBD1. The length of the CDR3 is 14 residues. The V gene end was trimmed by 5 bases and the J gene end by 5 bases; junction bases not matched to a gene: 6. Germline values: CDR1 MNHEY, CDR2 SVGAGI. CDR3 sequence: CASSQDRGFYGYTF. The CDR3 DNA sequence: TGTGCCAGCAGTCAGGACAGGGGATTTTATGGCTACACCTTC.

The DNA for the CDR3 is TGTGCCAGCAGCTTAGGCCGAGATACGCAGTATTTT. Protein sequence: CASSLGRDTQYF. The genes are TRBV13 and TRBJ2-3; D ambiguous. This CDR3 spans 12 amino acids. V lost 0 bases and J lost 5, with 3 bases in between. Germline values: CDR1 PRHDT, CDR2 FYEKMQ (reference sequence).

This sequence joins TRBV3-1 (or the pseudogene TRBV3-2) and TRBJ1-2; a possible D gene is TRBD1 (6 bases). This CDR3 spans 16 amino acids. Germline V gene data show CDR1 as LGHDT and CDR2 as YNNKEL (reference sequence). Trimming removed 0 bases at V and 7 bases at J, with 18 bases between. The CDR3 here is CASSQDRGFVYGGYTF. The CDR3 region has the DNA TGTGCCAGCAGCCAAGACAGGGGCTTTGTTTACGGTGGCTACACCTTC.

This chain uses TRBV19 with TRBJ1-1, with no clear D. Germline V gene lookup returns CDR1 LNHDA and CDR2 SQIVND (reference sequence). V lost 3 bases to trimming and J lost 3 bases, with 11 bases between them. This CDR3 comprises 14 residues. CDR3 protein: CASSMTPPYTEAFF. DNA for the CDR3: TGTGCCAGTAGTATGACTCCTCCCTACACTGAAGCTTTCTTT.

The genes are TRBV6-5 and TRBJ2-7, with 10 bases fitting TRBD1. The CDR3 runs 15 residues. V shed 4 bases and J 3 bases; nucleotides not matched to a gene: 6. CDR1 and CDR2 (germline): MNHEY, SVGAGI. CDR3 loop: CASSSTGGHLYEQYF. CDR3 in DNA: TGTGCCAGCAGTTCGACAGGGGGCCATCTCTACGAGCAGTACTTC.

The chain recombines TRBV19 with TRBJ2-1, with TRBD2 matching over 7 bases. Germline assignment: CDR1 LNHDA and CDR2 SQIVND (reference sequence). V was pared by 1 base and J by 3 bases, with 3 bases of the junction left unmatched. CDR3 length equals 15 residues. The CDR3 coding sequence is TGTGCCAGTAGTATAGTTGGCGGGGGCTACAATGAGCAGTTCTTC. Translating it yields CASSIVGGGYNEQFF. The full variable domain, completed using reference TRBV19 and TRBJ2-1, is DGGITQSPKYLFRKEGQNVTLSCEQNLNHDAMYWYRQDPGQGLRLIYYSQIVNDFQKGDIAEGYSVSREKKESFPLTVTSAQKNPTAFYLCASSIVGGGYNEQFFGPGTRLTVL.

The V gene is TRBV27, the J gene TRBJ2-2; D is possibly TRBD2 (5 bases). The germline gives CDR1 MNHEY, CDR2 SMNVEV (reference sequence). The CDR3 consists of 17 residues. V shed 6 bases and J shed 0 bases, with 17 bases lying between them. The CDR3 sequence is CASSPPGFPSNTGELFF. The CDR3 DNA reads as TGTGCCAGCAGCCCGCCGGGGTTCCCTTCGAACACCGGGGAGCTGTTTTTT.

This clone was seen a few times. This rearrangement joins TRBV18 to TRBJ1-2; TRBD1 matches 8 bases. This CDR3 region has 15 residues. Unmatched junction bases numbered 10, after V lost 5 bases and J lost 5 bases. Germline CDR1 is KGHSH and CDR2 is LQKENI. CDR3 region: CASSAAQGAEYGYTF. DNA for the CDR3: TGTGCCAGCTCAGCGGCCCAGGGGGCGGAATATGGCTACACCTTC. The full variable domain, its missing parts supplied by reference TRBV18 and TRBJ1-2, is NAGVMQNPRHLVRRRGQEARLRCSPMKGHSHVYWYRQLPEEGLKFMVYLQKENIIDESGMPKERFSAEFPKEGPSILRIQQVVRGDSAAYFCASSAAQGAEYGYTFGSGTRLTVV.

This chain links TRBV6-4 with TRBJ2-2; possible D gene TRBD2, 6 bases. The V gene lost 4 bases and the J gene lost 4 bases, with 10 bases spanning the gap. The V gene's germline CDR1 is MRHNA and CDR2 SNTAGT. This CDR3 has 14 residues. The CDR3 nucleotides are TGTGCCAGCAGTGTGGAGGAGGGCACCGGGGAGCTGTTTTTT. Amino acids: CASSVEEGTGELFF.

This chain uses TRBV11-2 with TRBJ1-2; D call uncertain. The CDR3 contains 13 residues. Germline V gene lookup returns CDR1 SGHAT and CDR2 FQNNGV. Between the trimmed V and J ends, which lost 5 bases and 0 bases, there was a span of 7 bases. The CDR3 here is CASSPATNYGYTF. The CDR3 DNA follows: TGTGCCAGCAGCCCAGCGACTAACTATGGCTACACCTTC. The complete variable domain, with remaining parts taken from reference TRBV11-2 and TRBJ1-2, reads EAGVAQSPRYKIIEKRQSVAFWCNPISGHATLYWYQQILGQGPKLLIQFQNNGVVDDSQLPKDRFSAERLKGVDSTLKIQPAKLEDSAVYLCASSPATNYGYTFGSGTRLTVV.

Here the CDR3 DNA reads TGTGCCAGCAGTTTACTCGGTCTATACGAGCAGTACTTC. It codes for CASSLLGLYEQYF. The V gene is TRBV12-3 or TRBV12-4, the J gene TRBJ2-7; unclear D gene. V shed 2 bases and J shed 4 bases, with 9 bases lying between them. The CDR3 consists of 13 residues.

This clone was seen just once. The chain is built from TRBV14 and TRBJ1-2; D call uncertain. CDR3 length: 13 residues. CDR1 and CDR2 (germline): SGHDN, FVKESK. V shed 5 bases and J shed 5 bases, with 12 bases lying between them. This CDR3 reads CASSNPGFYGYTF. CDR3 nucleotides: TGTGCCAGCAGCAACCCGGGTTTTTATGGCTACACCTTC.

This clone was detected only a few times. The V gene is TRBV19, the J gene TRBJ2-2, with TRBD1 matching over 7 bases. V lost 9 bases to trimming and J lost 2 bases; unmatched junction nucleotides: 12. The CDR3 length is 16 residues. CDR1 is LNHDA and CDR2 is SQIVND in the germline V gene (reference sequence). Here the CDR3 reads CASSSPGTANTGELFF. Written as DNA, the CDR3 is TGTGCCAGCTCTTCACCCGGGACAGCAAACACCGGGGAGCTGTTTTTT.

The chain has TRBV3-1 (or the pseudogene TRBV3-2) and TRBJ1-4, with 8 nucleotides matching TRBD1. The CDR3 contains 18 residues. V lost 0 bases and J lost 8; bases outside the gene matches: 14. The germline V gene encodes CDR1 LGHDT and CDR2 YNNKEL (reference sequence). CDR3 nucleotides: TGTGCCAGCAGCCAAGATCAGTCACGGGACAGGAGGCGGGAAAAACTGTTTTTT. As protein: CASSQDQSRDRRREKLFF.

V and J are TRBV10-3 and TRBJ2-2, with 12 bases aligning to TRBD2. The trim removed 6 bases at V and 2 bases at J, leaving 13 bases unmatched. The CDR3 runs 19 residues. From germline, CDR1 is ENHRY and CDR2 SYGVKD. In DNA, the CDR3 is TGTGCCATCAGGATGACTAGCGGGAGAGGGATTGACAACACCGGGGAGCTGTTTTTT. Translation: CAIRMTSGRGIDNTGELFF.

J is TRBJ2-7 and V is TRBV13, with 7 bases matching TRBD1. The germline CDR1 and CDR2 sequences are PRHDT and FYEKMQ (reference sequence). This CDR3 comprises 15 residues. The V segment lost 1 base and the J segment 1 base; nucleotides outside the gene matches: 4. The CDR3 loop is CASSLDRGVSYEQYF. The CDR3, as DNA: TGTGCCAGCAGCTTAGACAGGGGAGTATCCTACGAGCAGTACTTC.

The chain joins TRBV3-1 (or the pseudogene TRBV3-2) to TRBJ2-1, with 7 nucleotides matching TRBD1. This CDR3 is built from 11 residues. From germline, CDR1 is LGHDT and CDR2 YNNKEL (reference sequence). Trimming took 1 base from V and 15 from J; bases not matched to a gene: 3. The CDR3: CASSQGDRRFF. The CDR3 DNA reads as TGTGCCAGCAGCCAAGGGGACAGAAGGTTCTTC.

The rearrangement uses TRBV28 and TRBJ1-2; no clear D gene. CDR1 and CDR2 (germline): MDHEN, SYDVKM. Trimming pared 4 bases from V and 6 bases from J, leaving 21 bases between. CDR3 length: 16 amino acids. CDR3 nucleotides: TGTGCCAGCAGTTCCCACCCCGGTGCCAGAACTAATGGCTACACCTTC. Its protein product is CASSSHPGARTNGYTF.

This clone was seen only a few times. This chain connects TRBV6-1 to TRBJ1-4, with D hard to call. This CDR3 is 13 amino acids long. The V end lost 3 bases, the J end lost 10 bases, and 12 bases lay between the germline ends. Per the germline V gene, CDR1 is MNHNS and CDR2 is SASEGT. The CDR3 here is CASSDRYSVKLFF. CDR3 sequence (DNA): TGTGCCAGCAGTGATAGATATTCGGTAAAACTGTTTTTT.